This T cell receptor beta chain originates from a study of blood T cell repertoires in COVID-19 (dated by TCRdb to about 2020). At the level of the whole study: Samples from collaborators originated in the United States, Italy and Spain and spanned both the acute and convalescent phases of COVID-19. Where HLA class I and class II types were available, the types were taken from metadata supplied by the sample provider, not from assay-based typing. Sample metadata almost always included a de-identified subject ID, COVID-19 status, age in years and sex. A freely available public database, intended as a resource for researchers studying the immune response to SARS-CoV-2, is where the repertoires were released. Subjects who had been exposed to COVID-19, were actively infected with it, or had recovered from it provided the deeply sampled blood TCRbeta repertoires that made up the dataset. The material from the prospective study consisted of cDNA or gDNA derived from T cells, B-cell-depleted T cells, or PBMCs. The samples were drawn from two sources: the first 160 participants of the ongoing ImmuneRACE study, and fewer than 1,500 subjects contributed by 6 global collaborators.

TCRbeta CDR3 regions were amplified from genomic DNA by means of the immunoSEQ Assay, a bias-controlled multiplex PCR. Concerning the study's data processing: Nucleated cell counts per sample were estimated from amplification of reference gene primers within the assay. To quantify the absolute abundance of each unique TCRbeta CDR3 rearrangement, sequence reads were collapsed and filtered. Productive Simpson clonality was computed per sample as the square root of Simpson's diversity index over productive rearrangements. Held by TCRdb, this immuneACCESS table contains in-frame sequences only and omits some clones. Under half of the omission traces to an unresolved V gene where checked; the cause of the rest is unknown. The DNA was the basis for D and trimming; V, J and clone size are from that table. The table for this sample lists about 300,000 clones; around four fifths of them were counted only once. Together, the top ten hold over 9% of the sample.

Overall study outcomes, separate from this receptor: How much clinical and demographic metadata was included differed by source and by participant, and the metadata was provided uncurated.

Another Seattle source contributed samples from volunteer blood donors who had recovered from COVID-19. Collaborating institutions collected whole blood in K2EDTA tubes following their own protocols. For TCRbeta analysis, collaborator samples were shipped as frozen whole blood, as isolated PBMCs, or as DNA extracted from either sample type. Deletion took 10 bases off V and 3 bases off J, with a span of 24 bases between the germline ends. From the cysteine up to the phenylalanine, the CDR3 has a length of 17 residues. Here the CDR3 DNA is all that survives: 51 bases in frame from base 1. The germline V gene (reference sequence) provides CDR1 LNHDA and CDR2 SQIVND. This clone was observed at least ten times. The antigen it recognizes is unknown. Base quality data are lacking; no much larger clone is found one base away.

This receptor was identified in a woman aged 45-59 years who had recovered from COVID-19. The sample consisted of peripheral blood. The sequence joins TRBV19 to TRBJ2-2; 6 matching bases give a weak D call of TRBD1. The nucleotides are TGTGCCACCACGCCACAGGGCACACCTCGGGACACCGGGGAGCTGTTTTTT. The encoded protein is CATTPQGTPRDTGELFF.